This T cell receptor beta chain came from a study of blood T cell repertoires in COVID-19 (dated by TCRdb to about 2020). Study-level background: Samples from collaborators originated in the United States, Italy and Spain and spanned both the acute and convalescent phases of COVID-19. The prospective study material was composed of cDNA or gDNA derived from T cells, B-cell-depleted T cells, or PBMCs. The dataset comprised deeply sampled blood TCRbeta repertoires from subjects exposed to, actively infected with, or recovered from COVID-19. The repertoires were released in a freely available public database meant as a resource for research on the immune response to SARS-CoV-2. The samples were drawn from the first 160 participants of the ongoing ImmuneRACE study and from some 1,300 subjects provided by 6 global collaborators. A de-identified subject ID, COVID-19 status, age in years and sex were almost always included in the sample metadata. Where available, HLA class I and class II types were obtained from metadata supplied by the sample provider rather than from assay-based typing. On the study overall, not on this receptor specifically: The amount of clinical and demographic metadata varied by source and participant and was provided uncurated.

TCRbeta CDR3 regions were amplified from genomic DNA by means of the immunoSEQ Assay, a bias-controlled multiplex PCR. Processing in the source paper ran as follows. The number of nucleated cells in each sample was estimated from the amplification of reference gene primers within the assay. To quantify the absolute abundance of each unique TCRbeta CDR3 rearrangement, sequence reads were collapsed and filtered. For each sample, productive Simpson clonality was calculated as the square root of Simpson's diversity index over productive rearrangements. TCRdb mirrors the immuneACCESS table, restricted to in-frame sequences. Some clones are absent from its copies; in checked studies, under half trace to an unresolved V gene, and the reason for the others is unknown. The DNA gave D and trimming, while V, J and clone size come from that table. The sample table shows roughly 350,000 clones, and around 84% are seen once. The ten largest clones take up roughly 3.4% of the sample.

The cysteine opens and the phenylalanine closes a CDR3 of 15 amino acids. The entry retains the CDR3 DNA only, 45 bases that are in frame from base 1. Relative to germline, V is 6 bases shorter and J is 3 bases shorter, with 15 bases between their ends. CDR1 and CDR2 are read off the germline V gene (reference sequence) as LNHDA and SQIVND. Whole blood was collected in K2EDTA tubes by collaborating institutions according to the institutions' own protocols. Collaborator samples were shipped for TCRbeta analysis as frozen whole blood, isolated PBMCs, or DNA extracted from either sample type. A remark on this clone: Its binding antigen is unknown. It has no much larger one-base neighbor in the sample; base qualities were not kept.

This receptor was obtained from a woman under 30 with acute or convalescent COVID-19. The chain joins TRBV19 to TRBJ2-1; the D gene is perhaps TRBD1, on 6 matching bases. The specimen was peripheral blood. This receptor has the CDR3 CASRLVGTIYNEQFF. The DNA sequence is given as TGTGCCAGTAGGCTCGTGGGGACAATCTACAATGAGCAGTTCTTC.